Listed here is a single T cell receptor beta chain. Its antigen specificity is not known. No per-base quality is available; no much larger clone lies one base away. Using the deep immunoSEQ assay, TCR CDR3 regions were amplified from genomic DNA by multiplex PCR. Extracted genomic DNA from each cell subset was distributed evenly across all wells of several immunoSEQ 96-well plates, and each plate was treated as a replicate. Each replicate PCR for sorted subsets received about 210 ng genomic DNA, equal to some 32,000 T cell genomes. The purified libraries were quantified using a Qubit 3.0 fluorometer, sized with a Bioanalyzer 2100, and then quantified again using the KAPA Library Quantification kit. Every immunoSEQ 96-well plate was sequenced on a dedicated single-read 150-cycle Illumina NextSeq 550 flow cell. The source study handled its data this way. Because only junctional sequences without quality scores were contained in the immunoSEQ output, filtering matching that applied to full-length reads could not be performed. Sequences were annotated with PyIR, a Python wrapper for IgBLAST v1.9, using IMGT germline references to assign V/J genes and CDR3. Any read was removed if the V/J assignment was weak (E-value above 1e-6), the CDR3 was missing, or the read contained stop codons, out-of-frame junctions, or ambiguous translated residues. V3J clonotypes were defined as sequences sharing an identical inferred V gene, J gene, and CDR3 amino acid sequence. Percentage overlap between repertoires was calculated by dividing the number of shared unique clonotypes by the size of the smaller repertoire. Repertoire richness was assessed with RTK rarefaction, the Chao1 estimator, and Recon v2.1 estimates of unobserved clonotypes. Generation probabilities for all TCRbeta clonotypes obtained by the gDNA method from a handful of donors were computed using OLGA. TCRdb mirrors the immuneACCESS table, restricted to in-frame sequences. Some clones are absent from its copies; in checked studies, under half trace to an unresolved V gene, and the reason for the others is unknown. That table supplies the V and J calls and clone size; D and trimming were determined from the DNA. This sample is represented by millions of clones; roughly 94% of them were singletons. The ten top clones hold more than 0.1% of the sample.

This entry is derived from a study of shared clonotypes between healthy human individuals (dated by TCRdb to the early 2020s). Some background on the complete study: Three men and a couple of women, aged 18 to 49 years, made up the cohort. For each donor, CD4 naive and CD4 memory were each run on three plates, CD8 naive on two plates, and CD8 memory on one plate. To estimate repertoire size and how much clonotype sharing occurs between individuals, the study deeply sequenced the blood TCR repertoires of about five healthy adults. Libraries were prepared and TCR repertoires were sequenced by different laboratories using diverse techniques, in order to increase sequencing depth and limit assay-specific biases. Leukapheresis yielded between about 0.85 and 9 billion PBMCs per donor.

Findings and caveats that apply to the study as a whole: Incomplete sequencing was indicated by rarefaction of sorted-subset datasets, despite the large sequencing depth. Pairwise subsampling indicated that sequencing depth was expected to affect the degree of clonotype sharing among donors. Sampling was restricted to blood, and TCR repertoires in tissue are likely to differ from TCR repertoires in blood. The small number of donors limited the genetic and exposure-history diversity represented. Larger estimated clonotype richness was generally found for naive subsets than for memory subsets. Compared with non-shared clonotypes, the clonotypes found in all four sorted-subset donors had higher generation probabilities. Across a handful of donors, 4.5% to 6.5% of naive CD4, around 3.3% of naive CD8, approximately 2.5% of memory CD4, and over 0.35% of memory CD8 clonotypes were shared.

The donors were healthy, HIV-negative adults who had no recently reported acute infections or vaccinations. Every donor was a Caucasian adult residing in Nashville, Tennessee, USA. Magnetic negative selection was used to enrich CD4+ T cells, after which naive cells were positively selected on CD45RA and the negative fraction became the memory subset. Blood was obtained by leukapheresis, after which PBMCs were separated by Ficoll-Histopaque density gradient centrifugation and cryopreserved in liquid nitrogen vapor phase. Analytical flow cytometry was used to check the purity and quantity of every magnetically sorted T cell population. Genomic DNA was isolated from every sorted fraction and measured by UV absorbance on a Nanodrop 2000c. The sequenced material came from naive CD4+ T cells sorted from blood. What the cell subset or site label conveys for this sample: CD45RA+ positively selected. This TCR derives from a man between 18 and 29 years old in good health.

The nucleotide sequence is given as TGTGCCAGCAGTAATGGACCATACTACGAGCAGTACTTC. This encodes CASSNGPYYEQYF. The chain was built from TRBV6-5 and TRBJ2-7, with an unclear D gene assignment. From its cysteine to its phenylalanine, the CDR3 spans 13 amino acids. Of the read, only the CDR3 DNA is kept; its 39 bases are in frame from base 1. The V end loses 5 bases and the J end loses 3 bases, and a stretch of 11 bases separates them. CDR1 and CDR2 are read off the germline V gene as MNHEY and SVGAGI.